Listed below are T cell receptor beta chains from one sample, sequenced in a study of blood T cell repertoires in COVID-19. Clones were read by immunoSEQ multiplex PCR, and TCRdb kept only the in-frame ones, dropping some. There are about 120,000 clones in the sample; around 79% occur only once, and over 2% lies in the top ten. The sequencing input was peripheral blood. The receptors derive from a man in his 70s with acute or convalescent COVID-19. Both conserved end residues are part of each CDR3. The D gene is left open where the match is weak. The size field is filled for only some rows; it gives once, few, many or a size class.

J gene: TRBJ1-6; clone size: .; D gene: .; V gene: TRBV4-1; CDR3 protein: CASSQGQARSYNSPLHF; CDR3 DNA: TGCGCCAGCAGCCAAGGACAGGCTCGGTCCTATAATTCACCCCTCCACTTT
J gene: TRBJ2-5; clone size: .; D gene: TRBD2; V gene: TRBV7-2; CDR3 protein: CASSFGGSYGETQYF; CDR3 DNA: TGTGCCAGCAGCTTCGGCGGGAGCTATGGGGAGACCCAGTACTTC
J gene: TRBJ2-2; clone size: .; D gene: TRBD2; V gene: TRBV18; CDR3 protein: CASSPERGLVTGELFF; CDR3 DNA: TGTGCCAGCTCACCAGAGCGGGGCCTGGTCACCGGGGAGCTGTTTTTT
J gene: TRBJ2-3; clone size: .; D gene: .; V gene: TRBV6-4; CDR3 protein: CASSDYRRACTDTQYF; CDR3 DNA: TGTGCCAGCAGTGATTATCGCAGGGCCTGCACAGATACGCAGTATTTT
J gene: TRBJ2-5; clone size: .; D gene: TRBD1; V gene: TRBV11-1; CDR3 protein: CASSLEPGGEKTQYF; CDR3 DNA: TGTGCCAGCAGCTTAGAGCCAGGGGGAGAGAAGACCCAGTACTTC
J gene: TRBJ1-1; clone size: .; D gene: .; V gene: TRBV18; CDR3 protein: CASSPGGGDTEAFF; CDR3 DNA: TGTGCCAGCTCACCAGGGGGAGGAGACACTGAAGCTTTCTTT
J gene: TRBJ1-1; clone size: .; D gene: TRBD1; V gene: TRBV18; CDR3 protein: CASSPGQGAHTEAFF; CDR3 DNA: TGTGCCAGCTCACCGGGACAGGGGGCGCACACTGAAGCTTTCTTT
J gene: TRBJ2-3; clone size: .; D gene: .; V gene: TRBV28; CDR3 protein: CASSPDDSYTDTQYF; CDR3 DNA: TGTGCCAGCAGTCCCGACGACTCCTACACAGATACGCAGTATTTT
J gene: TRBJ2-3; clone size: .; D gene: .; V gene: TRBV7-8; CDR3 protein: CASSLATGTSTDTQYF; CDR3 DNA: TGTGCCAGCAGCTTAGCGACAGGGACTAGCACAGATACGCAGTATTTT
J gene: TRBJ2-7; clone size: .; D gene: .; V gene: TRBV11-2; CDR3 protein: CASSLGAGPTYEQYF; CDR3 DNA: TGTGCCAGCAGCTTAGGAGCAGGGCCAACTTACGAGCAGTACTTC
J gene: TRBJ2-4; clone size: .; D gene: .; V gene: TRBV4-1; CDR3 protein: CASSQVQRGQHYAKNIQYF; CDR3 DNA: TGCGCCAGCAGCCAAGTTCAGCGAGGCCAGCACTATGCCAAAAACATTCAGTACTTC
J gene: TRBJ2-6; clone size: .; D gene: TRBD2; V gene: TRBV7-2; CDR3 protein: CASSRLAGAPLSGANVLTF; CDR3 DNA: TGTGCCAGCAGCAGACTAGCGGGGGCCCCCCTATCTGGGGCCAACGTCCTGACTTTC
J gene: TRBJ1-2; clone size: .; D gene: .; V gene: TRBV6-6; CDR3 protein: CASSYPLTKPNYGYTF; CDR3 DNA: TGTGCCAGCAGTTACCCCCTCACTAAGCCCAACTATGGCTACACCTTC
J gene: TRBJ1-1; clone size: .; D gene: TRBD1; V gene: TRBV4-3; CDR3 protein: CASSHQGAGNTEAFF; CDR3 DNA: TGCGCCAGCAGCCACCAGGGGGCCGGGAACACTGAAGCTTTCTTT
J gene: TRBJ1-6; clone size: .; D gene: TRBD1; V gene: TRBV6-1; CDR3 protein: CASSEVGTGSSPLHF; CDR3 DNA: TGTGCCAGCAGTGAAGTTGGGACAGGATCTTCACCCCTCCACTTT
J gene: TRBJ2-3; clone size: .; D gene: TRBD2; V gene: TRBV7-9; CDR3 protein: CASSAGLAGGRTDTQYF; CDR3 DNA: TGTGCCAGCAGCGCGGGACTAGCGGGGGGACGCACAGATACGCAGTATTTT
J gene: TRBJ2-5; clone size: .; D gene: TRBD2; V gene: TRBV5-1; CDR3 protein: CASSRGTSGQETQYF; CDR3 DNA: TGCGCCAGCAGCAGGGGGACTAGCGGACAAGAGACCCAGTACTTC
J gene: TRBJ1-1; clone size: .; D gene: TRBD1; V gene: TRBV11-2; CDR3 protein: CASSPRQGANTEAFF; CDR3 DNA: TGTGCCAGCAGCCCTCGACAGGGGGCGAACACTGAAGCTTTCTTT
J gene: TRBJ1-1; clone size: .; D gene: TRBD1; V gene: TRBV6-2/TRBV6-3; CDR3 protein: CASSYRRQGSEAFF; CDR3 DNA: TGTGCCAGCAGTTACAGACGACAGGGGAGTGAAGCTTTCTTT
J gene: TRBJ2-1; clone size: .; D gene: .; V gene: TRBV24-1; CDR3 protein: CATSDSDSSSYNEQFF; CDR3 DNA: TGTGCCACCAGTGACTCGGACAGTAGCTCCTACAATGAGCAGTTCTTC
J gene: TRBJ2-7; clone size: few; D gene: TRBD1; V gene: TRBV29-1; CDR3 protein: CSVGRGRLYEQYF; CDR3 DNA: TGCAGCGTTGGCAGGGGGCGTCTCTACGAGCAGTACTTC
J gene: TRBJ2-5; clone size: .; D gene: TRBD1; V gene: TRBV18; CDR3 protein: CASSPRTGTQETQYF; CDR3 DNA: TGTGCCAGCTCACCAAGGACAGGGACTCAAGAGACCCAGTACTTC
J gene: TRBJ1-5; clone size: few; D gene: .; V gene: TRBV6-1; CDR3 protein: CASSAKSGDSNQPQHF; CDR3 DNA: TGTGCCAGCAGTGCCAAGTCCGGGGATAGCAATCAGCCCCAGCATTTT
J gene: TRBJ1-4; clone size: .; D gene: .; V gene: TRBV7-8; CDR3 protein: CASSKSPFNEKLFF; CDR3 DNA: TGTGCCAGCAGCAAAAGCCCCTTCAATGAAAAACTGTTTTTT
J gene: TRBJ2-3; clone size: .; D gene: .; V gene: TRBV18; CDR3 protein: CASSPRGSTDTQYF; CDR3 DNA: TGTGCCAGCTCACCCAGGGGTAGCACAGATACGCAGTATTTT
J gene: TRBJ1-1; clone size: .; D gene: .; V gene: TRBV3-1/TRBV3-2; CDR3 protein: CASSQVEFRTEAFF; CDR3 DNA: TGTGCCAGCAGCCAAGTTGAGTTTCGCACTGAAGCTTTCTTT
J gene: TRBJ1-1; clone size: .; D gene: TRBD1; V gene: TRBV4-2; CDR3 protein: CASSHWDRGPTEAFF; CDR3 DNA: TGTGCCAGCAGCCATTGGGACAGGGGGCCAACTGAAGCTTTCTTT
J gene: TRBJ1-1; clone size: once; D gene: .; V gene: TRBV11-3; CDR3 protein: CASSARSEAFF; CDR3 DNA: TGTGCCAGCAGCGCTCGGTCTGAAGCTTTCTTT
J gene: TRBJ1-2; clone size: few; D gene: .; V gene: TRBV5-5; CDR3 protein: CASTSRPSPNYGYTF; CDR3 DNA: TGTGCCAGCACCTCGAGGCCCAGTCCTAACTATGGCTACACCTTC
J gene: TRBJ2-7; clone size: once; D gene: TRBD1; V gene: TRBV5-5; CDR3 protein: CASRLTGPYSYEQYF; CDR3 DNA: TGTGCCAGCAGGCTGACAGGGCCTTACTCCTACGAGCAGTACTTC
J gene: TRBJ1-1; clone size: .; D gene: TRBD1; V gene: TRBV6-6; CDR3 protein: CASSYGAQIRGTEAFF; CDR3 DNA: TGTGCCAGCAGTTACGGGGCCCAAATCAGGGGGACTGAAGCTTTCTTT
J gene: TRBJ1-6; clone size: .; D gene: TRBD1; V gene: TRBV4-3; CDR3 protein: CASSQTTGANSPLHF; CDR3 DNA: TGCGCCAGCAGCCAAACGACAGGGGCGAATTCACCCCTCCACTTT
J gene: TRBJ2-3; clone size: .; D gene: TRBD2; V gene: TRBV5-1; CDR3 protein: CASRSGGTSTDTQYF; CDR3 DNA: TGCGCCAGCAGAAGCGGGGGCACAAGCACAGATACGCAGTATTTT
J gene: TRBJ2-5; clone size: .; D gene: TRBD1; V gene: TRBV15; CDR3 protein: CATSNRQGQETQYF; CDR3 DNA: TGTGCCACCAGCAACCGACAGGGCCAAGAGACCCAGTACTTC
J gene: TRBJ2-2; clone size: .; D gene: TRBD2; V gene: TRBV5-4; CDR3 protein: CASSSSGGEETGELFF; CDR3 DNA: TGTGCCAGCAGCTCTAGCGGGGGGGAAGAGACCGGGGAGCTGTTTTTT
J gene: TRBJ1-2; clone size: .; D gene: TRBD1; V gene: TRBV19; CDR3 protein: CASSIVGGSHGYTF; CDR3 DNA: TGTGCCAGTAGTATAGTAGGGGGCAGTCATGGCTACACCTTC
J gene: TRBJ1-1; clone size: few; D gene: TRBD1; V gene: TRBV4-1; CDR3 protein: CASSQWPDRDTEAFF; CDR3 DNA: TGCGCCAGCAGCCAGTGGCCGGACAGGGACACTGAAGCTTTCTTT